Presented here are 13 T cell receptor beta chains from one specimen sequenced in a study of OX40 agonist ivuxolimab in advanced cancers. The protocol used for the library was the immunoSEQ multiplex PCR assay. TCRdb retrieved this table from immuneACCESS and kept in-frame rearrangements only. Not all clones are present; in checked studies, unresolved V genes account for under half, and no reason is known for the remainder. The sample has 77,000 or so clones on record, over 80% of them singletons. The ten largest clones take up 0.43% of the sample. The sample in question was CD4+ or CD8+ T cells sorted from blood, obtained in a trial of the OX40 agonist ivuxolimab. The receptors were sampled from an adult with an advanced solid tumor such as melanoma, head and neck, liver or kidney cancer.

On this clone itself: Other DNA variants within this sample encode the same CDR3. Here the CDR3 reads CAIRLAGGTGELFF. The CDR3 DNA reads as TGTGCCATCAGATTAGCGGGGGGTACCGGGGAGCTGTTTTTT. J is TRBJ2-2 and V is TRBV10-3; TRBD2 aligns across 10 bases. The V segment lost 6 bases and the J segment 5 bases; nucleotides outside the gene matches: 3. CDR1 is ENHRY and CDR2 is SYGVKD in the germline V gene. The CDR3 has 14 amino acids.

The chain links TRBV5-1 to TRBJ2-5; possibly TRBD2 for D (6 bases). The CDR3 totals 14 residues. Trimming shortened V by 4 bases and J by 3 bases, and 13 bases separated the two germline ends. From germline, CDR1 is SGHRS and CDR2 YFSETQ. Here the CDR3 reads CASSVGTGEETQYF. The CDR3 coding sequence is TGCGCCAGCAGCGTCGGGACGGGAGAAGAGACCCAGTACTTC.

This clone was counted once. The rearrangement joins TRBV10-3 to TRBJ2-2; no clear D. V shed 10 bases and J shed 5 bases, with 11 bases lying between them. In germline, CDR1 is ENHRY, CDR2 SYGVKD. There are 12 residues in the CDR3. CDR3 nucleotide sequence: TGTGCCAGTAAACAGCTGACCGGGGAGCTGTTTTTT. Amino acids: CASKQLTGELFF.

This chain uses TRBV6-1 with TRBJ2-5; 8 nucleotides align to TRBD1. CDR3 length: 14 amino acids. The ends lost 2 bases at V and 2 bases at J; junction bases unmatched: 1. Germline V gene sequence: CDR1 MNHNS, CDR2 SASEGT. This chain's CDR3 is CASSETGGQETQYF. The CDR3 DNA sequence: TGTGCCAGCAGTGAAACAGGGGGTCAAGAGACCCAGTACTTC.

As DNA, the CDR3 is TGCGCCAGCAGCGACCCAGGGGGCAGTGAGACCCAGTACTTC. It encodes CASSDPGGSETQYF. The chain links TRBV5-1 to TRBJ2-5; 8 nucleotides align to TRBD1. The length of the CDR3 is 14 residues. The V gene's germline CDR1 is SGHRS and CDR2 YFSETQ. The trim removed 4 bases at V and 5 bases at J, leaving 7 bases unmatched.

The chain joins TRBV28 to TRBJ1-5, with 7 bases that match TRBD1. Trimming at V came to 7 bases and at J to 5 bases, leaving 5 bases not matched to a gene. This CDR3 is 13 amino acids long. Germline-derived CDR1 and CDR2 are MDHEN and SYDVKM. The CDR3 coding sequence is TGTGCCAGCAAGGAGGGGGCCGATCAGCCCCAGCATTTT. Protein product: CASKEGADQPQHF. Looking up the rest from reference TRBV28 and TRBJ1-5 gives the full variable domain: DVKVTQSSRYLVKRTGEKVFLECVQDMDHENMFWYRQDPGLGLRLIYFSYDVKMKEKGDIPEGYSVSREKKERFSLILESASTNQTSMYLCASKEGADQPQHFGDGTRLSIL.

The chain couples TRBV6-5 to TRBJ2-6; D is unresolved. Between the trimmed V and J ends, which lost 2 bases and 2 bases, there was a span of 10 bases. CDR1 MNHEY and CDR2 SVGAGI come from the germline V gene. The CDR3 extends over 16 amino acids. CDR3 amino acids: CASSYEVIPGANVLTF. DNA of the CDR3: TGTGCCAGCAGTTACGAAGTCATCCCTGGGGCCAACGTCCTGACTTTC.

This clone occurred once. This chain links TRBV6-1 with TRBJ2-1, with D unresolved. Between the trimmed V and J ends, which lost 2 bases and 10 bases, there was a span of 12 bases. The CDR3 extends over 13 amino acids. Per germline, CDR1 MNHNS and CDR2 SASEGT. For the CDR3, the DNA is TGTGCCAGCAGTGAACTCGGCGGACCCGAGCAGTTCTTC. Its protein is CASSELGGPEQFF.

This chain connects TRBV7-8 to TRBJ1-4; 12 bases map to TRBD1. The V segment lost 4 bases and the J segment 1 base; nucleotides outside the gene matches: 4. The CDR3 consists of 17 residues. Germline CDR1 and CDR2: SGHVS and FQNEAQ. CDR3 loop: CASSSGQGAQTNEKLFF. In nucleotides, the CDR3 is TGTGCCAGCAGCTCGGGACAGGGGGCGCAAACTAATGAAAAACTGTTTTTT.

The V gene is TRBV5-1, the J gene TRBJ1-4, with D maybe TRBD1 (5 bases). The CDR3 is made up of 13 amino acids. The V end was cut by 7 bases, the J end by 4 bases, with 11 bases between. Germline CDR1 reads SGHRS; CDR2 reads YFSETQ. The CDR3: CASASDINEKLFF. The CDR3 DNA follows: TGCGCCAGCGCCTCGGACATTAATGAAAAACTGTTTTTT. Looking up the rest from reference TRBV5-1 and TRBJ1-4 gives the full variable domain: KAGVTQTPRYLIKTRGQQVTLSCSPISGHRSVSWYQQTPGQGLQFLFEYFSETQRNKGNFPGRFSGRQFSNSRSEMNVSTLELGDSALYLCASASDINEKLFFGSGTQLSVL.

This sequence joins TRBV7-2 and TRBJ2-2; D is uncertain. The CDR3 is 14 residues long. Trimming left V 2 bases short and J 0 bases short, with 4 bases between. The germline V gene has CDR1 SGHTA and CDR2 FQGNSA. The CDR3 DNA sequence: TGTGCCAGCAGCTTACGCCCGAACACCGGGGAGCTGTTTTTT. Translating it yields CASSLRPNTGELFF.

This clone has more than one count but fewer than ten. The chain links TRBV7-9 to TRBJ1-5, with TRBD1 as a possible D gene (5 bases). CDR1 and CDR2 from the germline V gene are SEHNR and FQNEAQ (reference sequence). V shed 3 bases and J shed 5 bases, with 5 bases lying between them. The CDR3 has 12 amino acids. The CDR3 sequence: CASSFRDQPQHF. DNA of the CDR3: TGTGCCAGCAGCTTCAGGGATCAGCCCCAGCATTTT.

The rearrangement links TRBV2 to TRBJ2-1; 11 nucleotides match TRBD1. Germline CDR1 and CDR2: SNHLY and FYNNEI. The CDR3 has 15 residues. The junction had 6 bases not matched to a gene; V was cut back by 6 bases and J by 5 bases. The CDR3 region has the DNA TGTGCCAGCAGCCTTAGGACAGGGGGCCACAATGAGCAGTTCTTC. Its protein product is CASSLRTGGHNEQFF.